The 24 T cell receptor beta chains given below trace back to one sample, sequenced in a study of response to subunit inactivated influenza vaccine. A single record per CDR3 protein comes from TCRdb applying MiXCR to the RT-PCR reads. The sample gives 150,000 to 200,000 distinct CDR3 sequences, about an eighth of which show up once; approximately 32% is in the top ten. In addition, the sample was reused for a study of T cells expressing NK-cell markers. From that report: Production of TCR beta cDNA relied on 5'RACE template switching with UMIs.

The sample in question was CD8+ T cells sorted from PBMCs, obtained about 13 days after vaccination. Receptors were obtained from a man between 50 and 59 years old who received an inactivated influenza vaccine.

This clonotype was detected a few times. The CDR3 protein is CASSVGRGLNEQFF. The CDR3 region has the DNA TGTGCCAGCAGTGTAGGGAGGGGGTTGAATGAGCAGTTCTTC. This rearrangement joins TRBV2 to TRBJ2-1, with D possibly matching TRBD2 (7 bases). The length of the CDR3 is 14 residues. Trimming took 4 bases from V and 7 from J, leaving 14 bases between them. Germline CDR1 reads SNHLY; CDR2 reads FYNNEI. Filled out from reference TRBV2 and TRBJ2-1, the complete variable domain reads EPEVTQTPSHQVTQMGQEVILRCVPISNHLYFYWYRQILGQKVEFLVSFYNNEISEKSEIFDDQFSVERPDGSNFTLKIRSTKLEDSAMYFCASSVGRGLNEQFFGPGTRLTVL.

This clonotype has at least ten counts. This chain links TRBV29-1 with TRBJ2-7, with TRBD1 matching over 10 bases. There are 12 residues in the CDR3. The V segment lost 7 bases and the J segment 4 bases; nucleotides outside the gene matches: 4. Germline V gene data show CDR1 as SQVTM and CDR2 as ANQGSEA. This chain's CDR3 is CSARTGGYEQYF. The CDR3 DNA sequence: TGCAGCGCACGGACAGGGGGATACGAGCAGTACTTC.

The chain has TRBV7-9 and TRBJ1-5; D is uncertain. The CDR3 totals 14 residues. Germline-derived CDR1 and CDR2 are SEHNR and FQNEAQ (reference sequence). V dropped 4 bases and J dropped 5 bases, with 12 bases sitting between them. The DNA of the CDR3 is TGTGCCAGCAGCTCCTCCGACGGATATCAGCCCCAGCATTTT. Amino acids: CASSSSDGYQPQHF.

At least ten counts were recorded for this clonotype. This chain joins TRBV5-1 and TRBJ2-7, with D perhaps TRBD2 (5 bases). The CDR3 extends over 13 amino acids. Trimming removed 6 bases at V and 3 bases at J, with 13 bases between. The germline V gene has CDR1 SGHRS and CDR2 YFSETQ. The CDR3 reads CASTKGAGYEQYF. DNA for the CDR3: TGCGCCAGCACAAAGGGAGCCGGCTACGAGCAGTACTTC.

This clonotype has a handful of counts. This chain joins TRBV12-3 or TRBV12-4 and TRBJ2-7; 14 nucleotides match TRBD2. This CDR3 region has 15 residues. The V and J ends lost 4 bases and 7 bases, in that order; junction bases with no gene match: 6. The CDR3: CASSSTSGGAKEQYF. The DNA for the CDR3 is TGTGCCAGCAGTTCGACTAGCGGGGGGGCGAAGGAGCAGTACTTC.

This clonotype has a handful of counts. V gene TRBV3-1 combines with J gene TRBJ2-2, with D unresolved. The length of the CDR3 is 14 residues. The germline V gene has CDR1 LGHDT and CDR2 YNNKEL (reference sequence). V gave up 6 bases and J gave up 2 bases, with 10 bases separating them. The CDR3 region has the DNA TGTGCCAGCAGGGTGGGGTTTAACACCGGGGAGCTGTTTTTT. Translation gives CASRVGFNTGELFF.

The chain couples TRBV19 to TRBJ2-3; 7 nucleotides match TRBD2. V gave up 8 bases and J gave up 5 bases; unmatched junction bases: 7. This CDR3 contains 13 residues. In germline, CDR1 is LNHDA, CDR2 SQIVND (reference sequence). For the CDR3, the DNA is TGTGCCAGTGGTCGGGGGGTAGGAGATACGCAGTATTTT. It specifies CASGRGVGDTQYF.

This clonotype showed up just a few times. The V and J genes are TRBV7-8 and TRBJ2-3, with 8 bases lining up with TRBD1. Germline CDR1 and CDR2: SGHVS and FQNEAQ. With 4 bases clipped from V and 6 bases from J, the junction kept 3 bases outside the gene matches. CDR3 length: 13 amino acids. The chain's CDR3 is CASSYGQGDTQYF. As DNA, the CDR3 is TGTGCCAGCAGCTATGGACAGGGCGATACGCAGTATTTT.

This clonotype was observed a handful of times. The rearrangement uses TRBV5-6 and TRBJ2-1, with TRBD1 identical over 8 bases. V lost 0 bases and J lost 3; bases outside the gene matches: 14. CDR3 length: 19 residues. Germline CDR1 and CDR2: SGHDT and YYEEEE. The DNA of the CDR3 is TGTGCCAGCAGCTTGGCCAGGGCAGGGGGCCGAGGCCTCTACAATGAGCAGTTCTTC. Translating gives CASSLARAGGRGLYNEQFF.

This clonotype occurred many times. The chain is built from TRBV7-8 and TRBJ2-1; tentatively, D is TRBD2 (6 bases). This CDR3 contains 14 residues. V lost 5 bases and J lost 7, with 15 bases in between. Germline CDR1 and CDR2: SGHVS and FQNEAQ. The CDR3 DNA sequence: TGTGCCAGCAGCCCCCTCGCGGGAAGGAATGAGCAGTTCTTC. It is translated as CASSPLAGRNEQFF.

This clonotype was counted many times. The chain couples TRBV28 to TRBJ2-7; 8 nucleotides line up with TRBD1. With V trimmed by 7 bases and J by 5 bases, 7 bases remained unmatched. The CDR3 covers 13 residues. The germline gives CDR1 MDHEN, CDR2 SYDVKM. The CDR3 DNA is TGTGCCAGCACTGGACAGGGTGAGGACGAGCAGTACTTC. It is translated as CASTGQGEDEQYF.

This chain links TRBV7-8 with TRBJ2-1; D not certain. This CDR3 has 12 residues. The germline V gene encodes CDR1 SGHVS and CDR2 FQNEAQ. V lost 3 bases, J lost 5 bases, and 5 bases lay in between. This chain's CDR3 is CASSLINNEQFF. In DNA form, the CDR3 reads TGTGCCAGCAGCTTGATTAACAATGAGCAGTTCTTC.

In its sample, this clonotype was seen many times. This rearrangement joins TRBV29-1 to TRBJ2-5; perhaps TRBD2 as D (6 bases). This CDR3 contains 16 residues. The germline CDR1 and CDR2 sequences are SQVTM and ANQGSEA. Trimming removed 0 bases at V and 0 bases at J, with 14 bases between. CDR3 nucleotide sequence: TGCAGCGTTGAAGAGCGGGGCCCGATGTACCAAGAGACCCAGTACTTC. It codes for CSVEERGPMYQETQYF.

V gene TRBV6-1 combines with J gene TRBJ2-1; TRBD2 matches 10 bases. In germline, CDR1 is MNHNS, CDR2 SASEGT. CDR3 length: 17 amino acids. With V trimmed by 7 bases and J by 5 bases, 14 bases remained unmatched. CDR3 loop: CASTKTVLAGVDNEQFF. DNA for the CDR3: TGTGCCAGCACCAAGACCGTTCTAGCGGGAGTGGACAATGAGCAGTTCTTC.

This chain uses TRBV30 with TRBJ1-4; D unresolved. V lost 3 bases, J lost 0 bases, and 11 bases lay in between. Germline V lookup: CDR1 GTSNPN, CDR2 SVGIG (reference sequence). The CDR3 sequence is 15 residues long. This chain's CDR3 is CAWRTKQTTNEKLFF. The CDR3 nucleotides are TGTGCCTGGAGGACCAAACAGACAACTAATGAAAAACTGTTTTTT.

V gene TRBV7-9 combines with J gene TRBJ2-7, with 7 bases matching TRBD2. CDR1 and CDR2 (germline): SEHNR, FQNEAQ (reference sequence). The CDR3 sequence is 16 residues long. V shed 1 base and J 6 bases; nucleotides not matched to a gene: 12. In nucleotides, the CDR3 is TGTGCCAGCAGCTTAGTTGGTCGGGGGGTCCCCCTCGAGCAGTACTTC. Translated, it gives CASSLVGRGVPLEQYF.

This clonotype has at least ten counts. CDR3 protein: CASSLARGDNHNEQFF. The CDR3 bases are TGCGCCAGCAGCTTGGCAAGGGGGGACAACCACAATGAGCAGTTCTTC. V and J are TRBV5-1 and TRBJ2-1; D assignment may be TRBD1 or TRBD2 (6 bases each). CDR3 length: 16 residues. Per the germline V gene, CDR1 is SGHRS and CDR2 is YFSETQ. V shed 0 bases and J shed 5 bases, with 15 bases lying between them.

The chain combines TRBV9 with TRBJ1-1; D not certain. CDR3 length equals 15 residues. Germline lookup yields CDR1 SGDLS and CDR2 YYNGEE. Trimming removed 3 bases from V and 3 bases from J, with 15 bases in between. CDR3 sequence reads: CASSEGGYSDTEAFF. The CDR3 DNA follows: TGTGCCAGCAGCGAAGGAGGGTATTCGGACACTGAAGCTTTCTTT.

This clonotype was seen more than once but under ten times. The chain recombines TRBV12-3 or TRBV12-4 with TRBJ2-1, with 7 bases lining up with TRBD2. CDR3 length: 15 residues. The trim removed 7 bases at V and 4 bases at J, leaving 10 bases unmatched. The CDR3 nucleotides are TGTGCCAGCACCCCCCTCGGGGGGACGTACAATGAGCAGTTCTTC. This sequence encodes CASTPLGGTYNEQFF.

The chain combines TRBV7-2 with TRBJ2-5; D gene ambiguous. Trimming removed 1 base at V and 5 bases at J, with 14 bases between. This CDR3 region has 15 residues. Germline CDR1 reads SGHTA; CDR2 reads FQGNSA. The DNA for the CDR3 is TGTGCCAGCAGCTTAGGGGTTTTCCTAAAGGAGACCCAGTACTTC. Translating it yields CASSLGVFLKETQYF.

In its sample, this clonotype was seen a few times. J is TRBJ1-1 and V is TRBV3-1; 10 bases line up with TRBD1. Trimming at V came to 0 bases and at J to 6 bases, leaving 10 bases not matched to a gene. The length of the CDR3 is 17 residues. CDR1 and CDR2 from the germline V gene are LGHDT and YNNKEL (reference sequence). The CDR3 sequence: CASSQDRIDRGPAEAFF. Here the CDR3 DNA reads TGTGCCAGCAGCCAAGATCGGATAGACAGGGGGCCTGCTGAAGCTTTCTTT.

In this sample, this clonotype turned up many times. The chain links TRBV9 to TRBJ2-1, with 7 bases that match TRBD2. V was clipped by 0 bases and J by 2 bases; unmatched bases: 5. The CDR3 totals 16 residues. Germline CDR1 SGDLS, CDR2 YYNGEE. Here the CDR3 reads CASSVVDGTTYNEQFF. The CDR3 nucleotides are TGTGCCAGCAGCGTAGTGGACGGGACTACCTACAATGAGCAGTTCTTC.

The rearrangement joins TRBV7-9 to TRBJ2-5, with D tentatively TRBD2 (6 bases). Trimming took off 2 bases at V and 2 bases at J, with 12 bases between the two ends. This CDR3 has 15 residues. Per germline, CDR1 SEHNR and CDR2 FQNEAQ (reference sequence). CDR3 coding DNA: TGTGCCAGCAGCTTAAGGAGGGCGGAACAAGAGACCCAGTACTTC. Protein sequence: CASSLRRAEQETQYF.

The chain carries TRBV30 and TRBJ2-7; the D is unclear. The CDR3 loop spans 11 amino acids. CDR1 GTSNPN and CDR2 SVGIG come from the germline V gene (reference sequence). Deletions cut 3 bases from V and 3 bases from J, with 6 bases between. The CDR3 nucleotides are TGTGCCTGGAGGAAGAGCTACGAGCAGTACTTC. Its translation: CAWRKSYEQYF.